The 6 T cell receptor beta chains below all came from one sample that was sequenced in a study of sequential checkpoint blockade in melanoma (dated by TCRdb to about 2019). Library preparation was by the immunoSEQ multiplex PCR assay. TCRdb's version of the immuneACCESS table is confined to in-frame rearrangements and falls short of the full clone set. An unresolved V gene accounts for under half of the shortfall where checked; the remainder is of unknown origin. The sample profile shows under 20,000 clones; 70% of them were found once. Together, the top ten hold about an eighth of the sample. In the paper's terms, the treatment or condition label means: randomized to nivolumab then ipilimumab (arm A) or the reverse (arm B). The sequences come from CD8+ T cells sorted from blood (inferred from file names), collected from a patient given nivolumab and ipilimumab in sequence. All receptors derive from a human donor with melanoma.

The V gene is TRBV19, the J gene TRBJ2-1; 13 positions agree with TRBD2. Germline trimming cut 0 bases from V and 0 bases from J; bases unmatched to any gene: 2. The CDR3 contains 18 residues. CDR1 LNHDA and CDR2 SQIVND come from the germline V gene (reference sequence). In DNA form, the CDR3 reads TGTGCCAGTAGTATAGACTGGACTAGCGGGAGCTCCTACAATGAGCAGTTCTTC. It translates to CASSIDWTSGSSYNEQFF.

This clone was seen only a few times. The chain recombines TRBV7-9 with TRBJ2-1; no clear D gene. CDR1 is SEHNR and CDR2 is FQNEAQ in the germline V gene (reference sequence). The CDR3 contains 16 residues. Between the trimmed V and J ends, which lost 1 base and 1 base, there was a span of 11 bases. The CDR3 nucleotides are TGTGCCAGCAGCTTAGGACCTGGCGGTTCCTACAATGAGCAGTTCTTC. Its protein is CASSLGPGGSYNEQFF.

The chain employs TRBV6-9 and TRBJ2-7, with 10 bases aligning to TRBD1. The ends lost 3 bases at V and 2 bases at J; junction bases unmatched: 1. CDR1 is MNHGY, CDR2 SVAAGI, per germline. The CDR3 is 14 amino acids. The CDR3, as DNA: TGTGCCAGCAGTTACGGACAGGGGGCCTACGAGCAGTACTTC. This translates into CASSYGQGAYEQYF.

The chain couples TRBV10-2 to TRBJ2-5, with TRBD2 as a possible D gene (6 bases). The CDR3 sequence is 13 residues long. Germline CDR1 and CDR2: WSHSY and SAAADI. V dropped 7 bases and J dropped 2 bases, with 11 bases sitting between them. The CDR3: CASIKAGQETQYF. DNA for the CDR3: TGCGCCAGCATCAAGGCGGGACAAGAGACCCAGTACTTC.

The gene calls are TRBV6-5 and TRBJ2-7, with D unclear. This CDR3 comprises 15 residues. Looked up from germline, CDR1 is MNHEY and CDR2 is SVGAGI. The V end was cut by 0 bases, the J end by 6 bases, with 15 bases between. The DNA for the CDR3 is TGTGCCAGCAGTTACTCGTCGGGTACGGTTGGCGAGCAGTACTTC. Protein sequence: CASSYSSGTVGEQYF.

In its sample, this clone is medium-sized. This chain links TRBV5-3 with TRBJ1-2; the match to TRBD1 covers 7 bases. TRBV5-3 is marked as an open reading frame, function uncertain. The CDR3 totals 14 residues. The junction had 6 bases not matched to a gene; V was cut back by 3 bases and J by 4 bases. CDR3 protein: CARSWDSKGYGYTF. The CDR3 DNA is TGTGCCAGAAGCTGGGACAGCAAGGGCTATGGCTACACCTTC.